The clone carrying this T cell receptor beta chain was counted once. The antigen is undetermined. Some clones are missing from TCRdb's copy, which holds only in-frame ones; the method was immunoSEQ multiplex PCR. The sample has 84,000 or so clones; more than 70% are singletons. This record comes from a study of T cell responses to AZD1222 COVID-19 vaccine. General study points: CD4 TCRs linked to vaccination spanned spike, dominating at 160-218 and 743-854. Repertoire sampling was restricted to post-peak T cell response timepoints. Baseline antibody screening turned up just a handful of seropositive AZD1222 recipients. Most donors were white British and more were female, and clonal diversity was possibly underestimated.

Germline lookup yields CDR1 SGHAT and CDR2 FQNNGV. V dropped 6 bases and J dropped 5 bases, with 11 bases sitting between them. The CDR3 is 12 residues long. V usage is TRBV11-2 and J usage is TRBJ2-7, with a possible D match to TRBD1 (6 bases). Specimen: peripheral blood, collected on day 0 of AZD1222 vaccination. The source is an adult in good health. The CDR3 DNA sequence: TGTGCCAGCAGAGCAGGGGAACACGAGCAGTACTTC. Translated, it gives CASRAGEHEQYF.